This TCR beta chain was captured by sequencing in a study of OX40 agonist ivuxolimab in advanced cancers. Study information: Participants, around 80% male, averaged approximately 56 years of age, ranging from about 23 to 79.

Deletions cut 3 bases from V and 5 bases from J, with 16 bases between. The length of the CDR3 is 15 residues. CDR1 and CDR2 from the germline V gene are WSHSY and SAAADI. Profiling relied on immunoSEQ multiplex PCR, and the TCRdb table lists in-frame clones only, not all of them. The data contain approximately 66,000 clones, 70% to 90% of them singletons. This clone appeared a single time. The receptor's source is an adult with an advanced solid tumor such as melanoma, head and neck, liver or kidney cancer. This specimen consisted of CD4+ or CD8+ T cells sorted from blood, obtained in a trial of the OX40 agonist ivuxolimab. The genes are TRBV10-2 and TRBJ2-5, with D possibly TRBD1 on 6 matching bases. CDR3 protein: CASSDPRDTAETQYF. The CDR3 nucleotides read TGCGCCAGCAGTGACCCCCGGGACACCGCCGAGACCCAGTACTTC.